The subject of this entry is one T cell receptor (beta chain). The source of the sample is a study of T cell repertoires in ileal Crohn's disease. As for time point: inflamed ileum from the surgical specimen. The CDR3 runs to 13 residues. V lost 4 bases, J lost 8 bases, and 11 bases lay in between. Germline V CDR1 and CDR2: KGHSY, FQNENV. The data were produced by immunoSEQ multiplex PCR, yet TCRdb's version contains in-frame clones alone and is incomplete. The sample consists of about 18,000 clones, about 80% of them appearing once. The chain is built from TRBV16 and TRBJ2-2; unclear D gene. The sequenced sample was ileal tissue. The sequence was obtained from an adult with Crohn's disease. The chain's CDR3 is CASSRSMSGELFF. Written as DNA, the CDR3 is TGTGCCAGCAGCCGATCTATGTCGGGGGAGCTGTTTTTT.